The clone carrying this T cell receptor beta chain was counted only a few times. Its antigen is still unknown. This CDR3 spans 14 amino acids. Trimming shortened V by 4 bases and J by 4 bases, and 13 bases separated the two germline ends. Germline V gene data show CDR1 as MNHEY and CDR2 as SVGAGI. This entry is derived from a study of vaccination and CD4 T cells after COVID-19. Study in general: Each of the control cultures got a CEFX pool, an HIV-1 Nef pool, or no peptide.

Researchers used the Oncomine TCR Beta short-read assay to sequence DNA from cultured CD4+ T cells. Cultured CD4+ T cells yielded the extracted genomic DNA. TCRdb independently ran MiXCR on the PCR reads; one entry per CDR3 protein. The table includes some 7,000 distinct CDR3 sequences, about 30% detected once. Documented treatment: approximately 9-day PBMC culture with coronavirus spike peptide pools or control peptides (ViraFEST assay). One should note that the unexposed donor's CD4+ T cells were collected before the COVID-19 pandemic (2011-2018). The sequencing sample was made of CD4+ T cells from blood, cultured in vitro. The clonotype originates from a human donor in good health. The chain recombines TRBV6-5 with TRBJ1-1; perhaps TRBD1 as D (6 bases). CDR3 sequence: CASSSLQGLTEAFF. Written as DNA, the CDR3 is TGTGCCAGCAGTTCCCTTCAGGGGCTCACTGAAGCTTTCTTT.